The clone carrying this T cell receptor (beta chain) was observed a few times. The antigen is not known. At one boundary the junction diverges from the germline segment, which might be a read error. Each CDR3 protein gets one entry after TCRdb re-called the 5' RACE reads with MiXCR. The sample shows a few hundred thousand distinct CDR3 sequences, around 4% of them seen only once. This sample is drawn from a study of T cells after yellow fever vaccination. The CDR3 is 12 amino acids. Germline values: CDR1 SQVTM, CDR2 ANQGSEA. Study-level points and caveats: After the booster, 96% of CD4 and 88% of CD8 primary-response clones were re-detected. Clonotype sharing between CD4 and CD8 compartments was small.

The sequencing used PBMCs, collected on the day of the yellow fever booster vaccination. The sequence came from a man younger than 35 who received the YFV17D yellow fever vaccine. The chain links TRBV29-1 to TRBJ1-4; perhaps TRBD1 as D (6 bases). The CDR3 reads CSFEGENEKLFF. The CDR3 DNA reads as TGCAGCTTTGAGGGGGAGAATGAAAAACTGTTTTTT.